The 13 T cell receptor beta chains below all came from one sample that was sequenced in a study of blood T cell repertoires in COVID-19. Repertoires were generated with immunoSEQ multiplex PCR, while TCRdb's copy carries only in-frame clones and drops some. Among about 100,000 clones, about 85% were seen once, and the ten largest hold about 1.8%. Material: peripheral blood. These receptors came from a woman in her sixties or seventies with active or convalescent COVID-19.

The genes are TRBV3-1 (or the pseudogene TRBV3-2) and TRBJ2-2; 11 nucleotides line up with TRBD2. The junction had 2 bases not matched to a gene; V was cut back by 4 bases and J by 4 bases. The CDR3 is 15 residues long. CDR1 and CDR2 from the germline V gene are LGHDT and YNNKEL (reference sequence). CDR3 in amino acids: CASSPGTSGTGELFF. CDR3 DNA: TGTGCCAGCAGCCCAGGGACTAGCGGCACCGGGGAGCTGTTTTTT.

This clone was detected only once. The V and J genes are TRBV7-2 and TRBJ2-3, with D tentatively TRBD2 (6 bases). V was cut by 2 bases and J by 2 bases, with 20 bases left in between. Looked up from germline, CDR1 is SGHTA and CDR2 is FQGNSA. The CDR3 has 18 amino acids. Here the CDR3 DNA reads TGTGCCAGCAGCTTAAACACGGGACTGGGACGTGTCACAGATACGCAGTATTTT. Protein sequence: CASSLNTGLGRVTDTQYF.

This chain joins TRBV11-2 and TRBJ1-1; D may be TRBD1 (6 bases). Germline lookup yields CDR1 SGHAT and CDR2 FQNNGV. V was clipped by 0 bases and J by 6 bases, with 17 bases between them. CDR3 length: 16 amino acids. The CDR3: CASSLDRPGVISEAFF. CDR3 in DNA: TGTGCCAGCAGCTTAGATCGGCCAGGGGTTATCTCTGAAGCTTTCTTT. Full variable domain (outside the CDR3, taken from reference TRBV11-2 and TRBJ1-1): EAGVAQSPRYKIIEKRQSVAFWCNPISGHATLYWYQQILGQGPKLLIQFQNNGVVDDSQLPKDRFSAERLKGVDSTLKIQPAKLEDSAVYLCASSLDRPGVISEAFFGQGTRLTVV.

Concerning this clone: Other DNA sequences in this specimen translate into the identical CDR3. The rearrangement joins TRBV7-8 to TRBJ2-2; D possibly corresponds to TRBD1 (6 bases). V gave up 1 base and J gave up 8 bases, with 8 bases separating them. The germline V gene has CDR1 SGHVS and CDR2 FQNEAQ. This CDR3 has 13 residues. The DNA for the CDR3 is TGTGCCAGCAGCTTAGACAGGGCTGGGGAGCTGTTTTTT. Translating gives CASSLDRAGELFF.

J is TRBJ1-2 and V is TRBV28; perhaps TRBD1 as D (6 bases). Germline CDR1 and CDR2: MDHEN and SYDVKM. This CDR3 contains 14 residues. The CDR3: CGVGGRGTNYGYTF. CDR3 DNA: TGTGGAGTTGGGGGCAGGGGAACAAACTATGGCTACACCTTC.

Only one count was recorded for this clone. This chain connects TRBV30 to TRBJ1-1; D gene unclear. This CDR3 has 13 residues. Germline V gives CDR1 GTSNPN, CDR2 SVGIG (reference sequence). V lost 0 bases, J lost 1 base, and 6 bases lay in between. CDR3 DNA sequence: TGTGCCTGGAGTGTAGCAGGGAACACTGAAGCTTTCTTT. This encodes CAWSVAGNTEAFF.

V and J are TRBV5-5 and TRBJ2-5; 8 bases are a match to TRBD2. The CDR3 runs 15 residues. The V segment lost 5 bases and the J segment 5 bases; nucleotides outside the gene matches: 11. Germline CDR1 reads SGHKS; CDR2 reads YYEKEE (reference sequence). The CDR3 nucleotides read TGTGCCAGCAGTCCGAGCGGGAGCTCTTCGGAGACCCAGTACTTC. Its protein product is CASSPSGSSSETQYF. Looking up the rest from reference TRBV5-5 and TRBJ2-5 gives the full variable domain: DAGVTQSPTHLIKTRGQQVTLRCSPISGHKSVSWYQQVLGQGPQFIFQYYEKEERGRGNFPDRFSARQFPNYSSELNVNALLLGDSALYLCASSPSGSSSETQYFGPGTRLLVL.

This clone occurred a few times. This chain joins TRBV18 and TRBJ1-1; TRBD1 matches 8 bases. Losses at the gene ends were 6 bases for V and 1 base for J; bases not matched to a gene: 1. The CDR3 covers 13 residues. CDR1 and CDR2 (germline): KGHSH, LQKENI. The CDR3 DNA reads TGTGCCAGCTCGGGACAGGCGAACACTGAAGCTTTCTTT. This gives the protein CASSGQANTEAFF.

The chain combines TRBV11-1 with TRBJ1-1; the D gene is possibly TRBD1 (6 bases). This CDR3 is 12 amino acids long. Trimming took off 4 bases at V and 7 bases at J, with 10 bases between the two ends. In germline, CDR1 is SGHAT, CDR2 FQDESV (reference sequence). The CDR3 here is CASSSWTDEAFF. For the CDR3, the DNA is TGTGCCAGCAGCTCGTGGACAGATGAAGCTTTCTTT.

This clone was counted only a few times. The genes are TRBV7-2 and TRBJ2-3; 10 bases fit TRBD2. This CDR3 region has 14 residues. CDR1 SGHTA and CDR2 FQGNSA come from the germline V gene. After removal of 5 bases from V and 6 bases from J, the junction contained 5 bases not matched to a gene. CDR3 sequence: CASSPLAGADTQYF. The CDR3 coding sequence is TGTGCCAGCAGCCCCCTAGCGGGAGCGGATACGCAGTATTTT.

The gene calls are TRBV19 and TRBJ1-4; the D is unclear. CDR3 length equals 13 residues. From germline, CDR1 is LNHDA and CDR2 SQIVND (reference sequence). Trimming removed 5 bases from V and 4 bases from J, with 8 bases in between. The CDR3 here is CASSRVINEKLFF. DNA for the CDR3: TGTGCCAGTAGTCGGGTTATTAATGAAAAACTGTTTTTT.

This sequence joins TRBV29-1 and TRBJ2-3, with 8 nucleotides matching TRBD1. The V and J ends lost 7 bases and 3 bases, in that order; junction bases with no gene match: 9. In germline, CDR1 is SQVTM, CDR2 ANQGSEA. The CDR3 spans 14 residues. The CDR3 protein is CSARRQGMTDTQYF. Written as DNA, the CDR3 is TGCAGCGCCCGCCGACAGGGGATGACAGATACGCAGTATTTT.

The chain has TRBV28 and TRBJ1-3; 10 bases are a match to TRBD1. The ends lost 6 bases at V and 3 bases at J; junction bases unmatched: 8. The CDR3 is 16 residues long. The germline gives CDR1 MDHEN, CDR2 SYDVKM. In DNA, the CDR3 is TGTGCCAGCAGGCGATCGGGGGACAGGGGTGGAAACACCATATATTTT. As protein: CASRRSGDRGGNTIYF. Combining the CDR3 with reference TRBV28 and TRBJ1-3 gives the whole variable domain DVKVTQSSRYLVKRTGEKVFLECVQDMDHENMFWYRQDPGLGLRLIYFSYDVKMKEKGDIPEGYSVSREKKERFSLILESASTNQTSMYLCASRRSGDRGGNTIYFGEGSWLTVV.